Listed below are T cell receptor beta chains from one sample, sequenced in a study of regulatory T cells in long-lasting Graves disease. TCRdb itself ran the multiplex PCR reads through MiXCR, one entry per CDR3 protein. The sample contains hundreds of thousands of distinct CDR3 sequences, about 32% of which appear only once. The sample here was peripheral blood mononuclear cells (PBMCs), taken when the disease was refractory, from a patient treated with antithyroid drugs. These receptors all stem from a female donor with Graves disease. Both conserved end residues are part of each CDR3. Each record gives: V gene, clone size, J gene, D gene, CDR3 protein, CDR3 DNA. D genes are given only for firm matches. A clone size is listed for some rows: how often the clone was seen (once, few, many), or a class if it is expanded.

v_call: TRBV29-1
clone_size: NA
j_call: TRBJ2-7
d_call: NA
cdr3_aa: CSVGVKDEQYF
cdr3_nt: TGCAGCGTTGGGGTGAAAGACGAGCAGTACTTC

v_call: TRBV24-1
clone_size: few
j_call: TRBJ1-5
d_call: TRBD1
cdr3_aa: CATSPTGELNQPQHF
cdr3_nt: TGTGCCACCAGTCCGACAGGGGAACTCAATCAGCCCCAGCATTTT

v_call: TRBV5-6
clone_size: few
j_call: TRBJ1-3
d_call: NA
cdr3_aa: CASSLGTVGAIGNTIYF
cdr3_nt: TGTGCCAGCAGCCTCGGGACGGTCGGGGCCATCGGAAACACCATATATTTT

v_call: TRBV28
clone_size: many
j_call: TRBJ2-4
d_call: NA
cdr3_aa: CASSLPPIGAFQYF
cdr3_nt: TGTGCCAGCAGTTTGCCCCCTATTGGGGCCTTTCAGTACTTC

v_call: TRBV10-3
clone_size: many
j_call: TRBJ1-1
d_call: TRBD1
cdr3_aa: CAISTRGTGDTEAFF
cdr3_nt: TGTGCCATCAGTACCCGAGGGACAGGGGACACTGAAGCTTTCTTT

v_call: TRBV5-1
clone_size: NA
j_call: TRBJ2-5
d_call: NA
cdr3_aa: CASSLGASTWETQYF
cdr3_nt: TGCGCCAGCAGCTTGGGGGCCTCGACCTGGGAGACCCAGTACTTC

v_call: TRBV6-5
clone_size: few
j_call: TRBJ2-2
d_call: NA
cdr3_aa: CASSYADGGELFF
cdr3_nt: TGTGCCAGCAGTTACGCAGATGGCGGGGAGCTGTTTTTT

v_call: TRBV20-1
clone_size: NA
j_call: TRBJ1-5
d_call: NA
cdr3_aa: CSARESGRSNQPQHF
cdr3_nt: TGCAGTGCTAGAGAATCCGGCAGGAGCAATCAGCCCCAGCATTTT

v_call: TRBV6-2/TRBV6-3
clone_size: NA
j_call: TRBJ1-1
d_call: NA
cdr3_aa: CASSYSTERGVNTEAFF
cdr3_nt: TGTGCCAGCAGTTACTCTACGGAGAGGGGCGTGAACACTGAAGCTTTCTTT

v_call: TRBV19
clone_size: NA
j_call: TRBJ2-2
d_call: NA
cdr3_aa: CASSIGPGGGTGELFF
cdr3_nt: TGTGCCAGTAGTATCGGCCCAGGGGGAGGTACCGGGGAGCTGTTTTTT

v_call: TRBV6-2/TRBV6-3
clone_size: few
j_call: TRBJ2-1
d_call: TRBD2
cdr3_aa: CASSYDLAGAIYNEQFF
cdr3_nt: TGTGCCAGCAGTTACGATTTAGCGGGAGCCATCTACAATGAGCAGTTCTTC

v_call: TRBV29-1
clone_size: many
j_call: TRBJ2-7
d_call: TRBD1
cdr3_aa: CSVEDRDRGSEQYF
cdr3_nt: TGCAGCGTTGAAGATCGGGACAGGGGGTCCGAGCAGTACTTC

v_call: TRBV2
clone_size: NA
j_call: TRBJ2-2
d_call: TRBD2
cdr3_aa: CASSGLAANTGELFF
cdr3_nt: TGTGCCAGCAGTGGACTAGCGGCGAACACCGGGGAGCTGTTTTTT

v_call: TRBV5-1
clone_size: once
j_call: TRBJ2-7
d_call: NA
cdr3_aa: CASGREDGYEQYF
cdr3_nt: TGCGCCAGCGGTAGGGAAGATGGCTACGAGCAGTACTTC

v_call: TRBV12-3/TRBV12-4
clone_size: NA
j_call: TRBJ2-1
d_call: TRBD2
cdr3_aa: CASSGLAGVANEQFF
cdr3_nt: TGTGCCAGCAGTGGACTAGCGGGAGTGGCCAATGAGCAGTTCTTC

v_call: TRBV5-5
clone_size: few
j_call: TRBJ1-5
d_call: NA
cdr3_aa: CASPLALGNQPQHF
cdr3_nt: TGTGCCAGCCCACTCGCCCTCGGCAATCAGCCCCAGCATTTT

v_call: TRBV12-5
clone_size: few
j_call: TRBJ1-2
d_call: NA
cdr3_aa: CASGLVMSGGSGYTF
cdr3_nt: TGTGCTAGTGGTTTGGTAATGAGTGGAGGGAGCGGCTACACCTTC

v_call: TRBV7-9
clone_size: NA
j_call: TRBJ2-1
d_call: TRBD2
cdr3_aa: CASSLAVSRLAGSRDEQFF
cdr3_nt: TGTGCCAGCAGCTTAGCAGTTAGTCGACTAGCGGGAAGTCGGGATGAGCAGTTCTTC

v_call: TRBV6-1
clone_size: few
j_call: TRBJ2-7
d_call: TRBD1
cdr3_aa: CASRSGQGSGYEQYF
cdr3_nt: TGTGCCAGCAGATCGGGACAGGGAAGTGGCTACGAGCAGTACTTC

v_call: TRBV3-1
clone_size: few
j_call: TRBJ1-2
d_call: NA
cdr3_aa: CASSQDYAGTDYGYTF
cdr3_nt: TGTGCCAGCAGCCAAGATTATGCCGGGACGGACTATGGCTACACCTTC

v_call: TRBV5-1
clone_size: NA
j_call: TRBJ1-6
d_call: NA
cdr3_aa: CASSGSLSNSPLHF
cdr3_nt: TGCGCCAGCAGCGGGAGTCTTAGTAATTCACCCCTCCACTTT

v_call: TRBV12-3/TRBV12-4
clone_size: few
j_call: TRBJ1-1
d_call: TRBD1
cdr3_aa: CASGYRGLSYTEAFF
cdr3_nt: TGTGCCAGCGGGTACAGGGGGCTGTCTTACACTGAAGCTTTCTTT

v_call: TRBV28
clone_size: NA
j_call: TRBJ1-5
d_call: NA
cdr3_aa: CASRSAPNDQPQHF
cdr3_nt: TGTGCCAGCAGATCGGCCCCGAACGATCAGCCCCAGCATTTT

v_call: TRBV9
clone_size: few
j_call: TRBJ2-7
d_call: TRBD2
cdr3_aa: CASSVGPAGNYEQYF
cdr3_nt: TGTGCCAGCAGCGTAGGCCCAGCGGGAAACTACGAGCAGTACTTC

v_call: TRBV6-1
clone_size: NA
j_call: TRBJ2-7
d_call: NA
cdr3_aa: CASLGIYEQYF
cdr3_nt: TGTGCCAGCCTGGGAATCTACGAGCAGTACTTC

v_call: TRBV6-5
clone_size: few
j_call: TRBJ2-7
d_call: TRBD2
cdr3_aa: CASSYDSGGSYEQYF
cdr3_nt: TGTGCCAGCAGTTACGACAGCGGGGGCTCCTACGAGCAGTACTTC

v_call: TRBV2
clone_size: NA
j_call: TRBJ2-7
d_call: TRBD2
cdr3_aa: CASRPGTSGPIYEQCF
cdr3_nt: TGTGCCAGCAGACCTGGGACTAGCGGTCCCATTTACGAGCAGTGCTTC

v_call: TRBV28
clone_size: many
j_call: TRBJ1-2
d_call: NA
cdr3_aa: CASSWTARGYTF
cdr3_nt: TGTGCCAGCAGTTGGACAGCGCGGGGCTACACCTTC

v_call: TRBV30
clone_size: NA
j_call: TRBJ1-1
d_call: NA
cdr3_aa: CAWMSGYGNTEAFF
cdr3_nt: TGTGCCTGGATGTCAGGGTACGGGAACACTGAAGCTTTCTTT

v_call: TRBV6-5
clone_size: NA
j_call: TRBJ1-1
d_call: NA
cdr3_aa: CASSYPGLNTEAFF
cdr3_nt: TGTGCCAGCAGTTACCCCGGCTTGAACACTGAAGCTTTCTTT

v_call: TRBV20-1
clone_size: few
j_call: TRBJ1-2
d_call: NA
cdr3_aa: CSARYPGTYGYTF
cdr3_nt: TGCAGTGCTAGGTACCCCGGTACCTATGGCTACACCTTC

v_call: TRBV2
clone_size: many
j_call: TRBJ1-2
d_call: NA
cdr3_aa: CASSPTGLSYGYTF
cdr3_nt: TGTGCCAGCAGCCCCACAGGGCTGAGCTATGGCTACACCTTC

v_call: TRBV15
clone_size: few
j_call: TRBJ1-2
d_call: NA
cdr3_aa: CATSRAGLRGYTF
cdr3_nt: TGTGCCACCAGCAGAGCCGGCTTACGGGGCTACACCTTC

v_call: TRBV3-1
clone_size: many
j_call: TRBJ1-4
d_call: TRBD1
cdr3_aa: CASSHGQVNEKLFF
cdr3_nt: TGTGCCAGCAGCCACGGACAGGTTAATGAAAAACTGTTTTTT

v_call: TRBV3-1
clone_size: NA
j_call: TRBJ2-5
d_call: TRBD1
cdr3_aa: CASSQGPTGRETQYF
cdr3_nt: TGTGCCAGCAGCCAAGGGCCGACAGGGAGAGAGACCCAGTACTTC

v_call: TRBV28
clone_size: many
j_call: TRBJ1-5
d_call: NA
cdr3_aa: CASSLLDGQPQHF
cdr3_nt: TGTGCCAGCAGTTTACTTGACGGTCAGCCCCAGCATTTT

v_call: TRBV27
clone_size: NA
j_call: TRBJ1-1
d_call: TRBD1
cdr3_aa: CATARDRDNTEAFF
cdr3_nt: TGTGCCACCGCACGGGACAGAGATAACACTGAAGCTTTCTTT

v_call: TRBV28
clone_size: NA
j_call: TRBJ1-1
d_call: NA
cdr3_aa: CASRPTTAARAEAFF
cdr3_nt: TGTGCCAGCAGGCCAACGACTGCGGCCAGGGCTGAAGCTTTCTTT

v_call: TRBV7-9
clone_size: NA
j_call: TRBJ2-5
d_call: NA
cdr3_aa: CASSYDTTKETQYF
cdr3_nt: TGTGCCAGCAGCTACGACACAACTAAAGAGACCCAGTACTTC

v_call: TRBV27
clone_size: NA
j_call: TRBJ1-2
d_call: NA
cdr3_aa: CASTQVEGGYGYTF
cdr3_nt: TGTGCCAGCACTCAAGTAGAGGGTGGCTATGGCTACACCTTC

v_call: TRBV10-3
clone_size: few
j_call: TRBJ1-4
d_call: NA
cdr3_aa: CAISESGQREKLFF
cdr3_nt: TGTGCCATCAGTGAGTCAGGACAGAGGGAAAAACTGTTTTTT

v_call: TRBV7-2
clone_size: NA
j_call: TRBJ2-5
d_call: NA
cdr3_aa: CASSRRLANQETQYF
cdr3_nt: TGTGCCAGCAGCCGACGCCTAGCGAACCAAGAGACCCAGTACTTC

v_call: TRBV28
clone_size: NA
j_call: TRBJ2-2
d_call: TRBD1
cdr3_aa: CASSQRGQGNTGELFF
cdr3_nt: TGTGCCAGCAGCCAGAGGGGACAGGGGAACACCGGGGAGCTGTTTTTT

v_call: TRBV6-1
clone_size: few
j_call: TRBJ1-1
d_call: NA
cdr3_aa: CASMVGGLVGTEAFF
cdr3_nt: TGTGCCAGCATGGTTGGGGGCCTGGTGGGCACTGAAGCTTTCTTT

v_call: TRBV12-3/TRBV12-4
clone_size: NA
j_call: TRBJ2-6
d_call: NA
cdr3_aa: CASRRDSSFSGANVLTF
cdr3_nt: TGTGCCAGCAGGCGGGACAGCTCCTTCTCTGGGGCCAACGTCCTGACTTTC

v_call: TRBV12-3/TRBV12-4
clone_size: NA
j_call: TRBJ2-1
d_call: NA
cdr3_aa: CASSYVLGFEQFF
cdr3_nt: TGTGCCAGCAGTTACGTTCTAGGGTTTGAGCAGTTCTTC

v_call: TRBV6-5
clone_size: NA
j_call: TRBJ1-2
d_call: NA
cdr3_aa: CASSYSIRLAAPGYTF
cdr3_nt: TGTGCCAGCAGTTACTCGATTAGATTGGCAGCGCCTGGCTACACCTTC

v_call: TRBV6-1
clone_size: few
j_call: TRBJ2-1
d_call: TRBD1
cdr3_aa: CASSLNRGYNEQFF
cdr3_nt: TGTGCCAGCAGTCTGAACAGGGGCTACAATGAGCAGTTCTTC

v_call: TRBV20-1
clone_size: many
j_call: TRBJ2-7
d_call: NA
cdr3_aa: CSASAGQGSSYEQYF
cdr3_nt: TGCAGTGCTTCGGCAGGGCAGGGGAGCTCCTACGAGCAGTACTTC

v_call: TRBV12-3/TRBV12-4
clone_size: many
j_call: TRBJ1-2
d_call: NA
cdr3_aa: CASSLQGRANYGYTF
cdr3_nt: TGTGCCAGCAGTTTACAAGGCAGGGCTAACTATGGCTACACCTTC

v_call: TRBV20-1
clone_size: NA
j_call: TRBJ2-1
d_call: NA
cdr3_aa: CSARLSTRYNEQFF
cdr3_nt: TGCAGTGCTAGGTTATCCACTCGATACAATGAGCAGTTCTTC

v_call: TRBV12-3/TRBV12-4
clone_size: many
j_call: TRBJ1-5
d_call: NA
cdr3_aa: CASSHSTSNQPQHF
cdr3_nt: TGTGCCAGCAGTCATAGTACCAGCAATCAGCCCCAGCATTTT

v_call: TRBV11-2
clone_size: NA
j_call: TRBJ1-2
d_call: NA
cdr3_aa: CASSLEALGGYTF
cdr3_nt: TGTGCCAGCAGCTTGGAGGCCCTGGGGGGCTACACCTTC

v_call: TRBV28
clone_size: NA
j_call: TRBJ1-2
d_call: NA
cdr3_aa: CATYSLGGYGYTF
cdr3_nt: TGTGCCACCTACTCCCTGGGGGGCTATGGCTACACCTTC

v_call: TRBV30
clone_size: NA
j_call: TRBJ1-5
d_call: TRBD1
cdr3_aa: CAWSYSQAGGPQHF
cdr3_nt: TGTGCCTGGAGTTACTCCCAGGCAGGGGGGCCCCAGCATTTT

v_call: TRBV6-1
clone_size: NA
j_call: TRBJ2-7
d_call: NA
cdr3_aa: CASRAMGPYEQYF
cdr3_nt: TGTGCCAGCAGGGCGATGGGCCCCTACGAGCAGTACTTC

v_call: TRBV11-2
clone_size: NA
j_call: TRBJ2-7
d_call: NA
cdr3_aa: CASSGPTTRDHEQYF
cdr3_nt: TGTGCCAGCAGTGGCCCCACCACCCGGGACCACGAGCAGTACTTC

v_call: TRBV5-5
clone_size: NA
j_call: TRBJ1-1
d_call: NA
cdr3_aa: CASSLEGIRRTEAFF
cdr3_nt: TGTGCCAGCAGCTTGGAGGGAATCCGTCGGACTGAAGCTTTCTTT

v_call: TRBV6-5
clone_size: NA
j_call: TRBJ1-6
d_call: NA
cdr3_aa: CASSYSIPIGGSYNSPLHF
cdr3_nt: TGTGCCAGCAGTTACTCGATCCCAATAGGGGGCTCCTATAATTCACCCCTCCACTTT